The rows below give T cell receptor beta chains drawn from one sample of a study of PD-L1 blockade in urothelial cancer. Assay: immunoSEQ multiplex PCR; the TCRdb copy retains only in-frame clones and omits some. The sample yields tens of thousands of clones, 85% to 95% seen once. The input for sequencing was PBMCs, taken around atezolizumab (anti-PD-L1) treatment. All receptors come from a man between 60 and 70 years old with urothelial cancer. CDR3s include the opening cysteine and the closing phenylalanine or tryptophan. The D gene is left open where the match is weak. Not all rows give a size; the values are once, few, many and, for expanded clones, a class.

CDR3nt	CDR3aa	abundance	v_gene	j_gene	d_gene
TGCGCCAGCAGCCAGGGATTGAGCGGGAGAGATGTAACCTACGAGCAGTACTTC	CASSQGLSGRDVTYEQYF	.	TRBV4-3	TRBJ2-7	TRBD2
TGTGCCACTGGCGGCAGCGGGGGGGCGGGGAATGAGCAGTTCTTC	CATGGSGGAGNEQFF	.	TRBV6-6	TRBJ2-1	TRBD2
TGTGCCAGCAGCGTAGGGTCGACCTCGGGGTCACCCCTCCACTTT	CASSVGSTSGSPLHF	.	TRBV9	TRBJ1-6	.
TGTGCCAGCAGGGGGACAGGGCTGGGTAATGAAAAACTGTTTTTT	CASRGTGLGNEKLFF	.	TRBV2	TRBJ1-4	TRBD1
TGTGCCAGCAGCCCCTTATTGGGACAGGGAACCTACGAGCAGTACTTC	CASSPLLGQGTYEQYF	.	TRBV11-2	TRBJ2-7	TRBD1
TGTGCCAGCAGCGCCCAGGCCCTAGCGGGGAACACAGATACGCAGTATTTT	CASSAQALAGNTDTQYF	.	TRBV9	TRBJ2-3	TRBD2
TGTGCCAGAAGCTCGCTCAGTCGAGACGGGAACTCCTACGAGCAGTACTTC	CARSSLSRDGNSYEQYF	once	TRBV5-3	TRBJ2-7	.
TGTGCCAGCAGCTTACAGGGGTCTGGGGAGACCCAGTACTTC	CASSLQGSGETQYF	.	TRBV7-6	TRBJ2-5	.
TGTGCCAGCAGTGACTCGAATAAGGAGGAAGAGACCCAGTACTTC	CASSDSNKEEETQYF	.	TRBV6-4	TRBJ2-5	.
TGCGCCAGCAGCTTGGGGGGCCGGGGGGGCACCGCCGGGGAGCTGTTTTTT	CASSLGGRGGTAGELFF	.	TRBV5-1	TRBJ2-2	TRBD2
TGTGCCTGGGAAGCGGGAGTGTCCCTAAAAGAGACCCAGTACTTC	CAWEAGVSLKETQYF	.	TRBV30	TRBJ2-5	TRBD2
TGCGCCAGCAGCAACTCCCCCGGGAGTATTAACGAGCAGTACTTC	CASSNSPGSINEQYF	few	TRBV5-1	TRBJ2-7	.
TGTGCCATCAGTGAGGCTGGGGGACAGGGTTCTGGCTACACCTTC	CAISEAGGQGSGYTF	.	TRBV10-3	TRBJ1-2	TRBD1
TGTGCCAGTGGGGACAGGAACACCGGGGAGCTGTTTTTT	CASGDRNTGELFF	.	TRBV6-5	TRBJ2-2	TRBD1
TGCGCCAGCAGCCGAGGGACATCCCACTCCTACGAGCAGTACTTC	CASSRGTSHSYEQYF	few	TRBV4-1	TRBJ2-7	.
TGTGCCAGTAGACCGCGTGGGCATTCGAACACTGAAGCTTTCTTT	CASRPRGHSNTEAFF	.	TRBV19	TRBJ1-1	.
TGTGCCAGCAGCCAAGATGCACAGATGAACACTGAAGCTTTCTTT	CASSQDAQMNTEAFF	.	TRBV4-2	TRBJ1-1	.
TGCGCCAGACAGGGATTCACAGATACGCAGTATTTT	CARQGFTDTQYF	once	TRBV23-1	TRBJ2-3	.
TGTGCCAGCAGCTTAGGGGCAGAGACGTCGGCCTATGGCTACACCTTC	CASSLGAETSAYGYTF	.	TRBV11-2	TRBJ1-2	.
TGTGCCAGCAGCTTAGCTATAGGGACAGGGACCTACGAGCAGTACTTC	CASSLAIGTGTYEQYF	.	TRBV11-2	TRBJ2-7	TRBD1
TGTGCCAGCAGTCCCTTAGCGGGGGGGCGGAACAATGAGCAGTTCTTC	CASSPLAGGRNNEQFF	.	TRBV27	TRBJ2-1	TRBD2
TGCGCCAGCAGCCAAGAATTCGCGCTAAATAATTCACCCCTCCACTTT	CASSQEFALNNSPLHF	.	TRBV4-3	TRBJ1-6	.
TGTGCCAGCAGCTTGGCACAGGCGAACACTGAAGCTTTCTTT	CASSLAQANTEAFF	many	TRBV5-6	TRBJ1-1	.
TGTGCCAGCAGCTCGGACAGGGGCCAAGCTTTCTTT	CASSSDRGQAFF	.	TRBV11-2	TRBJ1-1	TRBD1
TGTGCCAGCAGCTTTGACAGCTACGAGCAGTACTTC	CASSFDSYEQYF	.	TRBV5-6	TRBJ2-7	.
TGTGCCAGCAGTGAACAGGCATCTAACTATGGCTACACCTTC	CASSEQASNYGYTF	.	TRBV6-1	TRBJ1-2	.
TGCGCCAGCAGCTTACTTGACGGGGTGGCAGATACGCAGTATTTT	CASSLLDGVADTQYF	.	TRBV5-1	TRBJ2-3	.
TGTGCCAGTAAAGAGGCCGGCGAGCTCTATAATTCACCCCTCCACTTT	CASKEAGELYNSPLHF	.	TRBV19	TRBJ1-6	.
TGTGCCAGCAGCTGGACCGGGACAGGGTCCAACAATGAGCAGTTCTTC	CASSWTGTGSNNEQFF	.	TRBV11-3	TRBJ2-1	TRBD1
TGTGCCAGCTCACCAGTTCTAGCGGGAGACCCCAGGGAGACCCAGTACTTC	CASSPVLAGDPRETQYF	.	TRBV18	TRBJ2-5	TRBD2
TGTGCCAGCAGTCTAATGCTGACAGGGCCGAACACTGAAGCTTTCTTT	CASSLMLTGPNTEAFF	.	TRBV5-4	TRBJ1-1	TRBD1
TGCGCCAGCGGAGTGGTCGACTACGAGCAGTACTTC	CASGVVDYEQYF	.	TRBV10-2	TRBJ2-7	.
TGTGCCACCAGCAGAAAGGGACAGGGGGGCTACTCTGGAAACACCATATATTTT	CATSRKGQGGYSGNTIYF	.	TRBV15	TRBJ1-3	TRBD1
TGCAGCGGCCGGATAGCGGGGAGCTCCTACAATGAGCAGTTCTTC	CSGRIAGSSYNEQFF	.	TRBV29-1	TRBJ2-1	TRBD2
TGCGCCAGCAGCGAGGGACTAGGAGATGCCCAAGAGACCCAGTACTTC	CASSEGLGDAQETQYF	.	TRBV5-1	TRBJ2-5	TRBD2
TGTGCCAGCAGCCCGCCCCGGACAGGTCTCACAGATACGCAGTATTTT	CASSPPRTGLTDTQYF	.	TRBV7-2	TRBJ2-3	TRBD1
TGTGCCATGCGGGGGGTGGCTATGGGAGATACGCAGTATTTT	CAMRGVAMGDTQYF	.	TRBV10-3	TRBJ2-3	TRBD2
TGTGCCAGCAGTCCCAACAGGGACTCCTACGAGCAGTACTTC	CASSPNRDSYEQYF	.	TRBV2	TRBJ2-7	.
TGTGCCAGCAGCTTGGGGGGGTCGGAGACCCAGTACTTC	CASSLGGSETQYF	.	TRBV7-2	TRBJ2-5	TRBD2
TGTGCCAGCAGTGAACGCAGAGGCACTGAAGCTTTCTTT	CASSERRGTEAFF	few	TRBV6-1	TRBJ1-1	.
TGTGCCACCGCCGACAATATGAACACTGAAGCTTTCTTT	CATADNMNTEAFF	.	TRBV27	TRBJ1-1	.
TGCGCCAGCAGCCAACTACTAGACTACCAAGAGACCCAGTACTTC	CASSQLLDYQETQYF	.	TRBV4-1	TRBJ2-5	.
TGTGCCAGCAGCCCGCCCAGCGGAGAGCCCCAGCATTTT	CASSPPSGEPQHF	few	TRBV5-4	TRBJ1-5	.
TGCGCCAGCAGCCCGGGACTAGGATTCACCGGGGAGCTGTTTTTT	CASSPGLGFTGELFF	.	TRBV4-3	TRBJ2-2	TRBD2
TGCAGCGTTGAAGCGGAGACAGGAGTCGATACGCAGTATTTT	CSVEAETGVDTQYF	once	TRBV29-1	TRBJ2-3	.